This T cell receptor beta chain derives from a study of T cells in Graves' hyperthyroidism and ophthalmopathy. This clonotype was counted ten times or more. The CDR3 regions of TCR beta were amplified from RNA transcripts. Initially, a first-round RT-PCR of the TCR CDR3 employed the HTBI primer set. TCRdb ran MiXCR on the multiplex PCR reads and lists one entry per CDR3 protein. The sample lists roughly 380,000 distinct CDR3 sequences, 15% to 20% occurring once. CDR1 is MNHNS and CDR2 is SASEGT in the germline V gene. The CDR3 sequence is 16 residues long. The V gene end was trimmed by 0 bases and the J gene end by 3 bases; junction bases not matched to a gene: 6.

Sequencing was performed on blood. The rearrangement joins TRBV6-1 to TRBJ2-7; 9 bases are shared with TRBD2. The TCR originated in a woman aged 40 to 50 with Graves' ophthalmopathy. The CDR3 protein is CASSEASLAGFYEQYF. The CDR3 DNA sequence: TGTGCCAGCAGTGAAGCAAGTCTAGCGGGGTTCTACGAGCAGTACTTC.